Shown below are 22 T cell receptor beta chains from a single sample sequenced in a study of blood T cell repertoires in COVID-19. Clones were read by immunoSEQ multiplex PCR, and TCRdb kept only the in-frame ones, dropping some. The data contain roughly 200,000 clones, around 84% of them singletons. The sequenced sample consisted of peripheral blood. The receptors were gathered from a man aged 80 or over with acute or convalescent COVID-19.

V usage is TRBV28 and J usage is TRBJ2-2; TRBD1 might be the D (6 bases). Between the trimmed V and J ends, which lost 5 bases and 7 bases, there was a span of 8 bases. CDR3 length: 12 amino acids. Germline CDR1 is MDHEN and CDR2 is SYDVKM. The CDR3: CASSTGYGELFF. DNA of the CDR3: TGTGCCAGCAGTACAGGGTACGGGGAGCTGTTTTTT.

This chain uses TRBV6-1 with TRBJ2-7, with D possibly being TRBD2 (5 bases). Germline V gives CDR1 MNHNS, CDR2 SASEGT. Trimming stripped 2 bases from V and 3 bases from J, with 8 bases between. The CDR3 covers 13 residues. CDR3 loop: CASSELAGYEQYF. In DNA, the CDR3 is TGTGCCAGCAGTGAACTAGCAGGCTACGAGCAGTACTTC.

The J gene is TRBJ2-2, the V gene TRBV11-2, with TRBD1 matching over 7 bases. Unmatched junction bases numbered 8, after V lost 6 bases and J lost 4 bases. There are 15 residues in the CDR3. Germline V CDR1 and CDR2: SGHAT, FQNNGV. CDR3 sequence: CASRPDRAGTGELFF. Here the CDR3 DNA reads TGTGCCAGCAGACCCGACAGGGCTGGCACCGGGGAGCTGTTTTTT.

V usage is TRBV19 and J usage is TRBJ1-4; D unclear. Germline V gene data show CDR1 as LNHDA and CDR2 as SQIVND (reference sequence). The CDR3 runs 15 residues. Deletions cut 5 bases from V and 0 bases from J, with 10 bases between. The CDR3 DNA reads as TGTGCCAGTAGTCTTTACAGTGCAACTAATGAAAAACTGTTTTTT. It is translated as CASSLYSATNEKLFF.

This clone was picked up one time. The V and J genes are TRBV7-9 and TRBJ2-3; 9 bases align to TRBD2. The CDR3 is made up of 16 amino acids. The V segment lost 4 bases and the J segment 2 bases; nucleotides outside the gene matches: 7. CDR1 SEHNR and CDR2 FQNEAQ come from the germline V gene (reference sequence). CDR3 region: CASSSGLAGATDTQYF. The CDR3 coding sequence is TGTGCCAGCAGCTCCGGGTTAGCGGGGGCCACAGATACGCAGTATTTT.

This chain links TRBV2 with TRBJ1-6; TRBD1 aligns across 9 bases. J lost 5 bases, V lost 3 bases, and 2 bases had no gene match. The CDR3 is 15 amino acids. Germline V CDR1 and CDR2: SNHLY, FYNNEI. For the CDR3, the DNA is TGTGCCAGCAGTGACGGACAGGGGAATAATTCACCCCTCCACTTT. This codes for CASSDGQGNNSPLHF.

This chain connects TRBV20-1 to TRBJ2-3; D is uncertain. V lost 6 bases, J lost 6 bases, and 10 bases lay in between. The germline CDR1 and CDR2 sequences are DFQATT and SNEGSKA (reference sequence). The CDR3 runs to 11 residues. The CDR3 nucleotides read TGCAGTGCCCCATCCCCCGATACGCAGTATTTT. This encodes CSAPSPDTQYF.

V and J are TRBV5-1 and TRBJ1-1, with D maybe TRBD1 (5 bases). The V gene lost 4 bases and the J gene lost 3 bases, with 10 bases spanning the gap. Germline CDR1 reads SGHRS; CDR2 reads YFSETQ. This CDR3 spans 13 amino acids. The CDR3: CASSPGGDTEAFF. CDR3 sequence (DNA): TGCGCCAGCAGCCCCGGGGGTGACACTGAAGCTTTCTTT.

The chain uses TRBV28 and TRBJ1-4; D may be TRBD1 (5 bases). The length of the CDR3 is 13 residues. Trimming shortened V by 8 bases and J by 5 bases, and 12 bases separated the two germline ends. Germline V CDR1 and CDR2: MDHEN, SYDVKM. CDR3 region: CASQDSTNEKLFF. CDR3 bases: TGTGCCAGCCAAGACAGCACGAATGAAAAACTGTTTTTT. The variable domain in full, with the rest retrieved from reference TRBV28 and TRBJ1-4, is DVKVTQSSRYLVKRTGEKVFLECVQDMDHENMFWYRQDPGLGLRLIYFSYDVKMKEKGDIPEGYSVSREKKERFSLILESASTNQTSMYLCASQDSTNEKLFFGSGTQLSVL.

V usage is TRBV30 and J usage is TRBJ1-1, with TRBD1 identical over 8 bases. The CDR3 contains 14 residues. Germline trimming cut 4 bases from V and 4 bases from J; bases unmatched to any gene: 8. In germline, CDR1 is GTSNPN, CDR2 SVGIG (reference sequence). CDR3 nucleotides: TGTGCCTGGAATTGGGGAGGGACAGGCACTGAAGCTTTCTTT. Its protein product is CAWNWGGTGTEAFF.

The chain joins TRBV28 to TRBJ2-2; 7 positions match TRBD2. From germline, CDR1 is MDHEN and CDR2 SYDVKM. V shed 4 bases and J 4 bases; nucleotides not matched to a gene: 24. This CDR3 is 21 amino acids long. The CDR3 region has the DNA TGTGCCAGCAGTTCAAAAAGGGATATGGACCTCCGGGGAGGGAGCACCGGGGAGCTGTTTTTT. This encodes CASSSKRDMDLRGGSTGELFF.

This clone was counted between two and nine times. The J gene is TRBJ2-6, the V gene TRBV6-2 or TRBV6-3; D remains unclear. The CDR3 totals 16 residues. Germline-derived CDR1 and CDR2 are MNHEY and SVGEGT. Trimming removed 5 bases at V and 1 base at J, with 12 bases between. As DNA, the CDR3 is TGTGCCAGCAGTCGAACCGCAGTGTCTGGGGCCAACGTCCTGACTTTC. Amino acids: CASSRTAVSGANVLTF.

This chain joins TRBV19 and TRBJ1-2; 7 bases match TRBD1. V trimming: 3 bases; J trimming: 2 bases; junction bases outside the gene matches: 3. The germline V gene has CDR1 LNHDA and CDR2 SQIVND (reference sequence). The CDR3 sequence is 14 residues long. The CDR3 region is CASSIGQENYGYTF. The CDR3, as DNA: TGTGCCAGTAGTATCGGACAGGAGAACTATGGCTACACCTTC.

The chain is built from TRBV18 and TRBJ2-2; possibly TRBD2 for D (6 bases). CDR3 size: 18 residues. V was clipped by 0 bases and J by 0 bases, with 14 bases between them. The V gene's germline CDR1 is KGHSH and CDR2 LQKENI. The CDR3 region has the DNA TGTGCCAGCTCACCACCGAAGTATCTAGCGTCGAACACCGGGGAGCTGTTTTTT. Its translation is CASSPPKYLASNTGELFF.

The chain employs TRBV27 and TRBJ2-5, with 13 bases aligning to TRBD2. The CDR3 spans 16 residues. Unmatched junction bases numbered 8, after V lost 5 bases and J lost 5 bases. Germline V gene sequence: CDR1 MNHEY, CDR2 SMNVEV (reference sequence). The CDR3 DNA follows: TGTGCCAGCAGTCCTACTAGCGGGAGGGCCGTGGAGACCCAGTACTTC. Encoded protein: CASSPTSGRAVETQYF.

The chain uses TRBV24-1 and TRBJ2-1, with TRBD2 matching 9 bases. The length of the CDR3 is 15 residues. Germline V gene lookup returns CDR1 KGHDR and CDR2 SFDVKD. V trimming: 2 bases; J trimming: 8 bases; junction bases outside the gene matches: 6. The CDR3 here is CATSDSGGRADEQFF. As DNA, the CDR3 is TGTGCCACCAGTGATTCTGGCGGGAGGGCGGATGAGCAGTTCTTC.

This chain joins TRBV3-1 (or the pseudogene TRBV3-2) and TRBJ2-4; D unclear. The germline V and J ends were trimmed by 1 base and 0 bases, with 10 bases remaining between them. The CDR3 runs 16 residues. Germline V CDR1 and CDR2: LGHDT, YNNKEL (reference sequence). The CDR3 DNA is TGTGCCAGCAGCCAAGGTGGCGGAGTAGCCAAAAACATTCAGTACTTC. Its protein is CASSQGGGVAKNIQYF.

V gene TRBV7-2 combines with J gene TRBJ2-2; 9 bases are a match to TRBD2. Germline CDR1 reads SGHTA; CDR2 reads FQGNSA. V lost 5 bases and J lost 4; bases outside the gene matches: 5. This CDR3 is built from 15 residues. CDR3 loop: CASSPFSGSTGELFF. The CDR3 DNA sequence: TGTGCCAGCAGCCCATTTAGCGGGAGCACCGGGGAGCTGTTTTTT.

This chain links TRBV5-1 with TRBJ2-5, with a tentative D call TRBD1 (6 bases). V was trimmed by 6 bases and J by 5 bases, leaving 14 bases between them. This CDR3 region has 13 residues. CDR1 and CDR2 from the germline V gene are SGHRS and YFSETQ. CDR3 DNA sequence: TGCGCCAGCACGTTAGGGGGACGGGAGACCCAGTACTTC. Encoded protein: CASTLGGRETQYF.

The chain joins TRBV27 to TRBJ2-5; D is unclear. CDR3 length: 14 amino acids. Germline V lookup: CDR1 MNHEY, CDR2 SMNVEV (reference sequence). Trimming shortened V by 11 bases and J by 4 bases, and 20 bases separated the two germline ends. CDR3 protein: CAVRQYGPGETQYF. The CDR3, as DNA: TGTGCCGTACGTCAATACGGCCCAGGAGAGACCCAGTACTTC.

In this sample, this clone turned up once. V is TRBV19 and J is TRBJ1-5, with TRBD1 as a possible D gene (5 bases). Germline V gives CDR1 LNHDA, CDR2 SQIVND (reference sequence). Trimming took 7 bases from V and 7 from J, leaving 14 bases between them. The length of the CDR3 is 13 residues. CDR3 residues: CASNGRAVQPQHF. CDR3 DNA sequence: TGTGCCAGTAACGGCAGGGCCGTACAGCCCCAGCATTTT.

The CDR3 nucleotides read TGTGCCTGGAGTTCTACTACCCGTAGTCAGCCCCAGCATTTT. It specifies CAWSSTTRSQPQHF. This chain uses TRBV30 with TRBJ1-5; D is ambiguous. Per germline, CDR1 GTSNPN and CDR2 SVGIG (reference sequence). Trimming removed 2 bases from V and 6 bases from J, with 14 bases in between. The CDR3 spans 14 residues.